The rows below give T cell receptor beta chains drawn from one sample of a study of Ad26.COV2.S vaccination and SARS-CoV-2 variants. TCRdb's copy holds only in-frame clones and misses some; the assay was immunoSEQ multiplex PCR. The sample includes around 240,000 clones, roughly 90% of them seen just once. Sequencing used peripheral blood, obtained in a trial of Ad26.COV2.S vaccine versus placebo. All receptors come from a person aged 18-65 years who received the Ad26.COV2.S COVID-19 vaccine or a placebo. Both conserved end residues are part of each CDR3. D genes are given only for firm matches. Clone size is stated in some rows and not others, as once, few, many or a class when expanded.

>.|TRBJ1-2|.|TRBV5-4
TGTGCCAGCAGGGATGGTCGGGGGTCCCTTTCCAACTATGGCTACACCTTC
CASRDGRGSLSNYGYTF
>.|TRBJ2-5|.|TRBV4-1
TGCGCCAGCAGCCAAGAGTTCTCGGGGGTTGAGACCCAGTACTTC
CASSQEFSGVETQYF
>.|TRBJ1-5|.|TRBV10-3
TGTGCCATCAGCGAAGGATTCCAGCCCCAGCATTTT
CAISEGFQPQHF
>.|TRBJ2-3|.|TRBV9
TGTGCCAGCAGCGTAGGTCACTCAAGCACAGATACGCAGTATTTT
CASSVGHSSTDTQYF
>.|TRBJ1-2|.|TRBV4-2
TGTGCCAGCAGCCAAGATCAGGGTGATTATGGCTACACCTTC
CASSQDQGDYGYTF
>.|TRBJ2-2|.|TRBV29-1
TGCAGCGTAGGGACCCTTAACACCGGGGAGCTGTTTTTT
CSVGTLNTGELFF
>.|TRBJ2-1|TRBD2|TRBV7-3
TGTGCCAGCAGCTCGTCACTAGCGGGGGCATACAATGAGCAGTTCTTC
CASSSSLAGAYNEQFF
>once|TRBJ1-1|.|TRBV11-2
TGTGCCAGCAGCTTAGTGCGGGGGGGATGGGCTTTCTTT
CASSLVRGGWAFF
>.|TRBJ2-7|.|TRBV10-1
TGCGGGCCTCGGGGTGTGGGCCCCTACGAGCAGTACTTC
CGPRGVGPYEQYF
>.|TRBJ1-2|TRBD1|TRBV4-3
TGCGCCAGCAGCCACGGGACAGGGATAATCTATGGCTACACCTTC
CASSHGTGIIYGYTF
>.|TRBJ2-5|TRBD1|TRBV11-1
TGTGCCAGCAGCACCCGGGACAGGGGTTCAGAGACCCAGTACTTC
CASSTRDRGSETQYF
>.|TRBJ1-5|.|TRBV20-1
TGCAGTGCTAGTCGGACCCGATATAGCAATCAGCCCCAGCATTTT
CSASRTRYSNQPQHF
>.|TRBJ2-1|TRBD2|TRBV7-2
TGTGCCAGCAGCTTAGAGCGGGAGGTGGTAAATGAGCAGTTCTTC
CASSLEREVVNEQFF
>.|TRBJ2-7|.|TRBV13
TGTGCCAGCAGCTATTTCATATCTAGCTACGAGCAGTACTTC
CASSYFISSYEQYF
>.|TRBJ2-7|TRBD2|TRBV7-8
TGTGCCAGCTCCTTTAGCGGGGCCTACGAGCAGTACTTC
CASSFSGAYEQYF
>.|TRBJ2-1|.|TRBV24-1
TGTGCCACCAGTGATTTGTCGGTATACAATGAGCAGTTCTTC
CATSDLSVYNEQFF
>.|TRBJ2-7|.|TRBV21-1
TGTGCCAGCAGCAAGGGACAGTTCTACGAGCAGTACTTC
CASSKGQFYEQYF
>.|TRBJ2-1|TRBD2|TRBV14
TGTGCCAGCAGCGAGGGACTAGCGAGGTCCTACAATGAGCAGTTCTTC
CASSEGLARSYNEQFF
>few|TRBJ1-2|.|TRBV4-2
TGTGCCAGCAGCCAAGACGCCTATGGCTACACCTTC
CASSQDAYGYTF
>.|TRBJ2-7|.|TRBV7-2
TGTGCCAGCAGCTTAAGTGTGGCGTTCGACGACGAGCAGTACTTC
CASSLSVAFDDEQYF
>.|TRBJ2-1|.|TRBV19
TGTGCCAGTACCCCTAGGGGGTTCCCCTACAATGAGCAGTTCTTC
CASTPRGFPYNEQFF
>.|TRBJ1-4|TRBD1|TRBV7-9
TGTGCCAGCAGCGATGGACAGGGGAATGAAAAACTGTTTTTT
CASSDGQGNEKLFF
>once|TRBJ1-1|.|TRBV6-5
TGTGCCAGCATAGTTTCAAGATTGAACACTGAAGCTTTCTTT
CASIVSRLNTEAFF
>.|TRBJ1-2|.|TRBV5-5
TGTGCCAGCAGCCCTGGGGACCCCCGGGGCTATGGCTACACCTTC
CASSPGDPRGYGYTF